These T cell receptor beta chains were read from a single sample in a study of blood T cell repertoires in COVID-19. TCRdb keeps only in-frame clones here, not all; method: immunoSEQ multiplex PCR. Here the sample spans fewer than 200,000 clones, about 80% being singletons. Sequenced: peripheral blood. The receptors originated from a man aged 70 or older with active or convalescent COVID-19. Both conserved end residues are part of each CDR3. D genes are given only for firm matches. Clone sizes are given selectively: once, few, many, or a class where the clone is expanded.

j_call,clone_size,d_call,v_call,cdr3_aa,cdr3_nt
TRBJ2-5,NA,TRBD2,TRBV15,CATSRGTGTRQETQYF,TGTGCCACCAGCAGAGGCACCGGGACTAGACAAGAGACCCAGTACTTC
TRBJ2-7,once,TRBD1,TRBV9,CASSPTGAYEQYF,TGTGCCAGCAGCCCCACAGGGGCCTACGAGCAGTACTTC
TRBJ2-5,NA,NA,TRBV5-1,CASSLGLGGLPQETQYF,TGCGCCAGCAGCTTGGGCCTCGGGGGGCTCCCCCAAGAGACCCAGTACTTC
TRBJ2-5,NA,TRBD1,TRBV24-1,CATSDLGQGQETQYF,TGTGCCACCAGTGATTTGGGACAGGGCCAAGAGACCCAGTACTTC
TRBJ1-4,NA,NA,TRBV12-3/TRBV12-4,CASSFSKGKLFF,TGTGCCAGCAGTTTTAGCAAAGGAAAACTGTTTTTT
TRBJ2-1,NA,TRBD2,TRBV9,CASSVGLAGGLNEQFF,TGTGCCAGCAGCGTAGGGCTAGCGGGAGGTCTCAATGAGCAGTTCTTC
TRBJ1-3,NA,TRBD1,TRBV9,CASSPDRGTQGNTIYF,TGTGCCAGCAGCCCGGACAGGGGGACGCAAGGAAACACCATATATTTT
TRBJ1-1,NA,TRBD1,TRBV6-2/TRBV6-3,CASSRGQGTMNTEAFF,TGTGCCAGCAGCCGAGGACAGGGTACCATGAACACTGAAGCTTTCTTT
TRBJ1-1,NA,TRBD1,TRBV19,CASTLTGAGFTNTEAFF,TGTGCCAGTACCCTGACAGGGGCCGGATTTACGAACACTGAAGCTTTCTTT
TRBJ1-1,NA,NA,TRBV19,CASSPLPRSGRNTEAFF,TGTGCCAGTAGCCCTCTCCCAAGGTCGGGGAGGAACACTGAAGCTTTCTTT
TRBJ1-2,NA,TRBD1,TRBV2,CASSVRRGLGYTF,TGTGCCAGCAGTGTACGGAGGGGGCTTGGCTACACCTTC
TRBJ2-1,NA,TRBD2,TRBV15,CATSGLRGVNEQFF,TGTGCCACCAGCGGTTTACGGGGGGTAAATGAGCAGTTCTTC
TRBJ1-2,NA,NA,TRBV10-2,CASTWGGMGYGYTF,TGCGCCAGCACCTGGGGGGGCATGGGCTATGGCTACACCTTC
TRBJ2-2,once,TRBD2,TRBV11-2,CASSLTSGSSGTGELFF,TGTGCCAGCAGCTTAACTAGCGGGAGCTCGGGGACCGGGGAGCTGTTTTTT